This T cell receptor beta chain originates from a study of blood T cell repertoires in COVID-19. Assignments of participants to cohorts depended upon their own reported clinical history. Profiling relied on immunoSEQ multiplex PCR, and the TCRdb table lists in-frame clones only, not all of them. The table includes about 280,000 clones, around 83% detected once. The origin of this receptor is a man aged 35 to 55 who had been exposed to COVID-19. The source material was PBMCs or T cells enriched from blood (not recorded which).

The CDR3 region has the DNA TGTGCCAGCATGGGACTAGCGGGAGGCACAGATACGCAGTATTTT. This codes for CASMGLAGGTDTQYF. The chain is built from TRBV3-1 (or the pseudogene TRBV3-2) and TRBJ2-3; the match to TRBD2 covers 14 bases. V dropped 7 bases and J dropped 1; count of bases not matched to a gene: 1. CDR1 LGHDT and CDR2 YNNKEL come from the germline V gene (reference sequence). The length of the CDR3 is 15 residues.